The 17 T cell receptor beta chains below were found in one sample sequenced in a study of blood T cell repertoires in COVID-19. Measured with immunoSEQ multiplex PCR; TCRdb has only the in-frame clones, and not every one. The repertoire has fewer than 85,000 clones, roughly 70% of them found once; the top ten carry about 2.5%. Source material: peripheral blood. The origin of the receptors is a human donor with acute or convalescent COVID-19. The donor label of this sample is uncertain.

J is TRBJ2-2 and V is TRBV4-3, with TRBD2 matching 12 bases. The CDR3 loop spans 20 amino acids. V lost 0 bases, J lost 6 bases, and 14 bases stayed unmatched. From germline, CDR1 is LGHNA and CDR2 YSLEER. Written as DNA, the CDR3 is TGCGCCAGCAGCCAAGATAGGATGACTAGCGGGAGTTCATGGCCCGGGGAGCTGTTTTTT. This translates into CASSQDRMTSGSSWPGELFF.

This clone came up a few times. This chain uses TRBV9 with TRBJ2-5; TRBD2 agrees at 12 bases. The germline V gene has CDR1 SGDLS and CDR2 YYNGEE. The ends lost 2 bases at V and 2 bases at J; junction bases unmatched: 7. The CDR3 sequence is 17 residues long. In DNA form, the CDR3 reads TGTGCCAGCAGCGTTACCGGACTAGCGGGGACTCAAGAGACCCAGTACTTC. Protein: CASSVTGLAGTQETQYF.

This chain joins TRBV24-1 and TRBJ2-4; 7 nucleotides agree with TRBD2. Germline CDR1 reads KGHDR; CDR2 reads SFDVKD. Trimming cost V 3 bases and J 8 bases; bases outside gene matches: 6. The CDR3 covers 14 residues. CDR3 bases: TGTGCCACCAGTGATACGACTAGCAGGGACATTCAGTACTTC. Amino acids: CATSDTTSRDIQYF.

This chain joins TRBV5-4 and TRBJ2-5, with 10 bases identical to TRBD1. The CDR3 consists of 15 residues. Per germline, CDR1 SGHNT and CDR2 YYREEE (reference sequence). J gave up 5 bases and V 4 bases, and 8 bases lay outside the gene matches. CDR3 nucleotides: TGTGCCAGCAGCCGGACAGGGGGTGGTCGGGAGACCCAGTACTTC. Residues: CASSRTGGGRETQYF.

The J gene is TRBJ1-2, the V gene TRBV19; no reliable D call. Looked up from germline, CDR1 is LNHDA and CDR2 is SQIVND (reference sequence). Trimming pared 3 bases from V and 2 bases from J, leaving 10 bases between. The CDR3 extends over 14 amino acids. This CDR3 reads CASSIGPTNYGYTF. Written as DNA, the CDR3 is TGTGCCAGTAGTATTGGGCCGACCAACTATGGCTACACCTTC. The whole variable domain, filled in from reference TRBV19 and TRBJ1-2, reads DGGITQSPKYLFRKEGQNVTLSCEQNLNHDAMYWYRQDPGQGLRLIYYSQIVNDFQKGDIAEGYSVSREKKESFPLTVTSAQKNPTAFYLCASSIGPTNYGYTFGSGTRLTVV.

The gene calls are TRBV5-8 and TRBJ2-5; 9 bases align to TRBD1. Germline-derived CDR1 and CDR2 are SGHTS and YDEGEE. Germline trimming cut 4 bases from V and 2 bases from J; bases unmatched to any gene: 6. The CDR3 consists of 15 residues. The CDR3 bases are TGTGCCAGCAGCGAGGGACAGGGATTTCAAGAGACCCAGTACTTC. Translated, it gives CASSEGQGFQETQYF.

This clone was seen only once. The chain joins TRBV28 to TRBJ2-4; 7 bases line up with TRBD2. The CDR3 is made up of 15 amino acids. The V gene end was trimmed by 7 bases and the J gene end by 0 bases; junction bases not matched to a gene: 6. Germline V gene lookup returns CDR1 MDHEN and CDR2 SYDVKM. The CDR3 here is CASTQGGTAKNIQYF. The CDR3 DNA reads TGTGCCAGCACTCAGGGAGGGACAGCCAAAAACATTCAGTACTTC.

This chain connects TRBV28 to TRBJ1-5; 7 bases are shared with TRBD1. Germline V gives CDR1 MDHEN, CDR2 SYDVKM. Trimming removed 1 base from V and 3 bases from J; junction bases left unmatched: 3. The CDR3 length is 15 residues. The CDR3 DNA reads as TGTGCCAGCAGTTTATCGGGACAGATCAATCAGCCCCAGCATTTT. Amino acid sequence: CASSLSGQINQPQHF.

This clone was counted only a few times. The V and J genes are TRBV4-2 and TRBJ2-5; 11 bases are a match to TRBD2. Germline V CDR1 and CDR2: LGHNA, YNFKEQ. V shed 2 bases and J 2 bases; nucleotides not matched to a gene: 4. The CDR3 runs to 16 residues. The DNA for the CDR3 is TGTGCCAGCAGCCAATCGACTAGCGGGGTACAAGAGACCCAGTACTTC. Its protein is CASSQSTSGVQETQYF.

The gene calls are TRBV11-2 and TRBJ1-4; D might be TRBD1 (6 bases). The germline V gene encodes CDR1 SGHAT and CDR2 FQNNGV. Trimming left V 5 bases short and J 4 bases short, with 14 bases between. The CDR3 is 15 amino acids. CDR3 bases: TGTGCCAGCAGCGTGGGGGACACTTTTAATGAAAAACTGTTTTTT. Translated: CASSVGDTFNEKLFF.

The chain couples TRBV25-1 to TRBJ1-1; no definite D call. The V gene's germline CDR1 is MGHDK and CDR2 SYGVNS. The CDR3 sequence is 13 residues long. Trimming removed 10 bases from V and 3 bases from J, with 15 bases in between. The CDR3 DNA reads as TGTGCCACCACACGAGGGTCGGACACTGAAGCTTTCTTT. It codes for CATTRGSDTEAFF. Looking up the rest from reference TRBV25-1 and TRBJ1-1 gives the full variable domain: EADIYQTPRYLVIGTGKKITLECSQTMGHDKMYWYQQDPGMELHLIHYSYGVNSTEKGDLSSESTVSRIRTEHFPLTLESARPSHTSQYLCATTRGSDTEAFFGQGTRLTVV.

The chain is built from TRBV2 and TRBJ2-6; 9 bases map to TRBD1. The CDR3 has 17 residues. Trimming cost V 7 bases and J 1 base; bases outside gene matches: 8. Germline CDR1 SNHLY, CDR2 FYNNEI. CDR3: CASNRGTGSSGANVLTF. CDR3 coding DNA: TGTGCCAGCAACCGCGGGACAGGGTCTTCTGGGGCCAACGTCCTGACTTTC.

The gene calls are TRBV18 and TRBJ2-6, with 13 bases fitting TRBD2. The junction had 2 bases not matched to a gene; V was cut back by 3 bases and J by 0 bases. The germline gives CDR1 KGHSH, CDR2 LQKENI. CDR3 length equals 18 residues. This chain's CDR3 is CASSPGLAGSSGANVLTF. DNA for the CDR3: TGTGCCAGCTCACCGGGACTAGCGGGGAGCTCTGGGGCCAACGTCCTGACTTTC.

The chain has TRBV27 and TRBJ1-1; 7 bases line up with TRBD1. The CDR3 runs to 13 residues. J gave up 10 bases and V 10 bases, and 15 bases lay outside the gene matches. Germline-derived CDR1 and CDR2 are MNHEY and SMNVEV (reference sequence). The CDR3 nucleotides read TGTGCCACCAAGACAGGGCCACCCGGGGTAGCTTTCTTT. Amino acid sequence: CATKTGPPGVAFF.

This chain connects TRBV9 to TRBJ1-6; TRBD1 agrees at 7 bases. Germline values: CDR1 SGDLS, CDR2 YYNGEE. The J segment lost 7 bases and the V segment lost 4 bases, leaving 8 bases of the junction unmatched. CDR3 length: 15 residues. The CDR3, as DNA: TGTGCCAGCAGCCTGGGGACAGCGAGAAATTCACCCCTCCACTTT. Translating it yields CASSLGTARNSPLHF.

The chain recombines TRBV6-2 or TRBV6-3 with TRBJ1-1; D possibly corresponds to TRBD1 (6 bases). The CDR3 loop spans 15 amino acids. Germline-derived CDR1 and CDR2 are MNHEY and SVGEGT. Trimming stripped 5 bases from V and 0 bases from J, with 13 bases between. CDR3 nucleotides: TGTGCCAGCAGTGCGAGGGGGTCCGTGAACACTGAAGCTTTCTTT. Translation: CASSARGSVNTEAFF.

The CDR3 spells CASRKEATGPYEQYF. DNA of the CDR3: TGCGCCAGCAGAAAGGAGGCCACGGGCCCCTACGAGCAGTACTTC. This chain uses TRBV5-1 with TRBJ2-7, with D perhaps matching TRBD2 (5 bases). Germline lookup yields CDR1 SGHRS and CDR2 YFSETQ. Deletions cut 5 bases from V and 2 bases from J, with 17 bases between. CDR3 length: 15 residues.